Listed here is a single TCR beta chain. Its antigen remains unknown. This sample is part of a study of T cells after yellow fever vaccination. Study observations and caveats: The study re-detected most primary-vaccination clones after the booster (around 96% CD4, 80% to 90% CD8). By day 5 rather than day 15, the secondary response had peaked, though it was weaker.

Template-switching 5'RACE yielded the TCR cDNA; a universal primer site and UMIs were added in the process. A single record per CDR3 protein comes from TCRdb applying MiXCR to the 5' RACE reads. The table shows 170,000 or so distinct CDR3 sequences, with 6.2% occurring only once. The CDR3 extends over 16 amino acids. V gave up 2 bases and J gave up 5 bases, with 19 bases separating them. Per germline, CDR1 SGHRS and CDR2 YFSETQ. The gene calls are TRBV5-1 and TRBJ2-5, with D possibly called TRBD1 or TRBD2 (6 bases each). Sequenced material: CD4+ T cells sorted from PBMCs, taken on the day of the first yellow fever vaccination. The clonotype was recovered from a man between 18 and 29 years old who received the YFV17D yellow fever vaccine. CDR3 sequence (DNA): TGCGCCAGCAGCTTTCCGACAAGGGGGGTTTGGGAGACCCAGTACTTC. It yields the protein CASSFPTRGVWETQYF.